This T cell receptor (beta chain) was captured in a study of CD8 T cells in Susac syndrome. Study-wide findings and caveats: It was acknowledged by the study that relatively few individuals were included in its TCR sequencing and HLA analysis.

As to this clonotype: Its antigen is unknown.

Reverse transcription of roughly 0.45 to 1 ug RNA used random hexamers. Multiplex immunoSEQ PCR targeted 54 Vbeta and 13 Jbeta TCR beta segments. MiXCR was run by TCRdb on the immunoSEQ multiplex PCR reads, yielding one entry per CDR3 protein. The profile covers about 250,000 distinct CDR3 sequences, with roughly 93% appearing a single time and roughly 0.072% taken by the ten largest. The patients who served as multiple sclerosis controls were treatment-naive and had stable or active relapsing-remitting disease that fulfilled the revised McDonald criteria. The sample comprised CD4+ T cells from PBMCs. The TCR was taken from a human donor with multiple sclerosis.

CDR3 nucleotide sequence: TGTGCCAGCAGCTCCGATAGACGGGATCTCTCCTACGAGCAGTACTTC. Its protein is CASSSDRRDLSYEQYF. This chain connects TRBV7-2 to TRBJ2-7, with D possibly matching TRBD2 (5 bases). The length of the CDR3 is 16 residues. CDR1 and CDR2 (germline): SGHTA, FQGNSA. V shed 4 bases and J shed 0 bases, with 16 bases lying between them.